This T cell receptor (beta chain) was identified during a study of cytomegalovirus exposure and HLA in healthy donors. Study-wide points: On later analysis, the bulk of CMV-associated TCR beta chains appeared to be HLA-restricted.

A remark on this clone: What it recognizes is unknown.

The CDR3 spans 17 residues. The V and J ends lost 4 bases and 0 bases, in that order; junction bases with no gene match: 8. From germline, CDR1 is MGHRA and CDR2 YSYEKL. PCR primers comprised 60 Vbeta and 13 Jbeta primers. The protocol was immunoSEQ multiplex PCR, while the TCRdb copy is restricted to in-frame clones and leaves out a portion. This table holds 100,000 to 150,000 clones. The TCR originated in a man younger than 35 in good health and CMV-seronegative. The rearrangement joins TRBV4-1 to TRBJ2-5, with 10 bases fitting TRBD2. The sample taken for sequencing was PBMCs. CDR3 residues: CASSLQWTSGNQETQYF. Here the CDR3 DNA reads TGCGCCAGCAGCCTCCAATGGACTAGCGGAAACCAAGAGACCCAGTACTTC.